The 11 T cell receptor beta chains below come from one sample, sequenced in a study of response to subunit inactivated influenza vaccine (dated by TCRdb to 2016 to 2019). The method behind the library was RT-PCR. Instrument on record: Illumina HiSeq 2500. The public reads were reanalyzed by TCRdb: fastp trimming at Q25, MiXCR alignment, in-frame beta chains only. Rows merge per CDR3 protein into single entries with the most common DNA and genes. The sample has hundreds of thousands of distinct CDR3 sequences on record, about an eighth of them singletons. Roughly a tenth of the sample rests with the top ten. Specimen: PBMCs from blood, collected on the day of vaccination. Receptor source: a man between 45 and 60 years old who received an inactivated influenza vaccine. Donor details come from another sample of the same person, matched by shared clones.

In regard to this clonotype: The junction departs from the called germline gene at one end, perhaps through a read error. The CDR3 region has the DNA TGTGCCAGCAGCCTAACAGGGGGTACCACTGAAGCTTTCTTT. Translating gives CASSLTGGTTEAFF. The chain couples TRBV7-3 to TRBJ1-1; 8 positions match TRBD1. CDR1 and CDR2 from the germline V gene are SGHTA and FQGTGA. The CDR3 is 14 residues long.

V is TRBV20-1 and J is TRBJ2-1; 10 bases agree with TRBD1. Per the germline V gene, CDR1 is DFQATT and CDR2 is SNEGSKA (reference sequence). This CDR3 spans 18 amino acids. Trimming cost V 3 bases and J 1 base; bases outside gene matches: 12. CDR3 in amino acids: CSARGTGENRWSYNEQFF. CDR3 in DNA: TGCAGTGCTAGGGGGACAGGGGAAAATCGATGGTCCTACAATGAGCAGTTCTTC.

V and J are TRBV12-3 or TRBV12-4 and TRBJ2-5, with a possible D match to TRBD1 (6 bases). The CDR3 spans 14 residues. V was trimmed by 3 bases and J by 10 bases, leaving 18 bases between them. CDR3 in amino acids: CASSLSQGTRGQYF. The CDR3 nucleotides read TGTGCCAGCAGTTTGTCCCAGGGGACCAGGGGCCAGTACTTC.

The CDR3 loop is CASSLNLAGGLPWDKNIQYF. CDR3 nucleotide sequence: TGTGCCAGCAGCTTGAACCTAGCGGGGGGGCTACCGTGGGACAAAAACATTCAGTACTTC. This rearrangement joins TRBV5-6 to TRBJ2-4; 12 positions agree with TRBD2. Trimming cost V 1 base and J 3 bases; bases outside gene matches: 14. The CDR3 is made up of 20 amino acids. The germline gives CDR1 SGHDT, CDR2 YYEEEE.

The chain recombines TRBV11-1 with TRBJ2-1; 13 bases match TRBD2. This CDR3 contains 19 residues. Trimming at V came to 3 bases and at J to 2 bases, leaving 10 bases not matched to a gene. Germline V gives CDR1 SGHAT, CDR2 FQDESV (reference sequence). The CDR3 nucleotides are TGTGCCAGCAGCTTCAATGGACTAGCGGGGGTAAGGACCTACAATGAGCAGTTCTTC. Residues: CASSFNGLAGVRTYNEQFF.

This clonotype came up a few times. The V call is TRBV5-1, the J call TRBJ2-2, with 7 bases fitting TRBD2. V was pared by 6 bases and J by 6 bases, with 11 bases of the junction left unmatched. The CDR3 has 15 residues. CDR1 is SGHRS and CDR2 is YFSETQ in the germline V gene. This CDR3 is CASTGVAGVSGELFF. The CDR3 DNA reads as TGCGCCAGCACCGGAGTGGCGGGGGTTTCCGGGGAGCTGTTTTTT.

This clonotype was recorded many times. As DNA, the CDR3 is TGCGCCAGCAGCTTGCCTAGCGGGGAAAAGCAGTTCTTC. It yields the protein CASSLPSGEKQFF. V and J are TRBV5-1 and TRBJ2-1; 9 positions match TRBD2. The CDR3 loop spans 13 amino acids. CDR1 and CDR2 (germline): SGHRS, YFSETQ. The trim removed 1 base at V and 11 bases at J, leaving 4 bases unmatched.

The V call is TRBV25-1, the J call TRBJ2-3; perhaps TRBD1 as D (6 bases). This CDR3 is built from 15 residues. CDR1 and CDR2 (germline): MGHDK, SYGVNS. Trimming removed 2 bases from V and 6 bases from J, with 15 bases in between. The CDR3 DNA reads TGTGCCAGCAGTGAACTACAGGGAACCACGGATACGCAGTATTTT. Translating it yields CASSELQGTTDTQYF.

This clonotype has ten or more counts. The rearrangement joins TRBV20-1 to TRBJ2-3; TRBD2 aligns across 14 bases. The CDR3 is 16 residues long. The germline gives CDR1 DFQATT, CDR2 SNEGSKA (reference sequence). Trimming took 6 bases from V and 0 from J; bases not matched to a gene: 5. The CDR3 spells CSAGTSGRSSTDTQYF. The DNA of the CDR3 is TGCAGTGCGGGGACTAGCGGGAGATCTAGCACAGATACGCAGTATTTT.

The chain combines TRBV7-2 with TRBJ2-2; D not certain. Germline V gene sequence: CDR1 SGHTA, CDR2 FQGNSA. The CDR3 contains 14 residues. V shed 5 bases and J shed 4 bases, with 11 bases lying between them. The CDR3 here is CASSLLGVTGELFF. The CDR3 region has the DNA TGTGCCAGCAGCCTTCTTGGAGTCACCGGGGAGCTGTTTTTT.

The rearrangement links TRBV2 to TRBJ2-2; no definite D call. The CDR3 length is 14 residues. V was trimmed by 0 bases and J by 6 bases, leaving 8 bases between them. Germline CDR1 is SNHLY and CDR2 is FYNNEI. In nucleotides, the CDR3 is TGTGCCAGCAGTGAAGCCCTTTATGCCGGGGAGCTGTTTTTT. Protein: CASSEALYAGELFF.